This T cell receptor beta chain was identified during a study of response to subunit inactivated influenza vaccine. Whole-study results and caveats: The authors suggested that few new T cells are recruited per seasonal influenza vaccination.

V gave up 0 bases and J gave up 4 bases, with 7 bases separating them. The germline gives CDR1 LGHDT, CDR2 YNNKEL (reference sequence). This CDR3 spans 14 amino acids. TCRdb reanalysed the RT-PCR reads using MiXCR and keeps one entry per CDR3 protein. The table shows some 520,000 distinct CDR3 sequences, with 15% to 20% occurring only once. With respect to this clonotype: Its target is unknown.

The specimen comprised CD4+ T cells sorted from PBMCs, sampled roughly 24 months after vaccination. This TCR was sampled from a man aged 45 to 70 who received an inactivated influenza vaccine. The chain carries TRBV3-1 and TRBJ2-1; D may match TRBD1 or TRBD2 (5 bases each). The CDR3 spells CASSQEGTYNEQFF. CDR3 DNA: TGTGCCAGCAGCCAAGAAGGGACGTACAATGAGCAGTTCTTC.